Listed below are T cell receptor beta chains from one sample, sequenced in a study of glioma-infiltrating T cells after dendritic cell vaccination. Some clones are missing from TCRdb's copy, which holds only in-frame ones; the method was immunoSEQ multiplex PCR. The sample has under 70,000 clones; around 83% are singletons. The source material was blood, sampled before dendritic cell vaccination. These receptors were collected from a human donor with glioblastoma. CDR3s include the opening cysteine and the closing phenylalanine or tryptophan. Fields, in order: CDR3 protein, CDR3 DNA, D gene, clone size, V gene, CDR3 length, J gene. A D gene is named only where the DNA matches it firmly. Some rows mark clone size as missing; the rest say once, few, many or name a class of expanded clone.

cdr3_aa: CASSITAGGYEQYF
cdr3_nt: TGCGCCAGCAGTATTACCGCAGGGGGCTACGAGCAGTACTTC
d_call: TRBD1
clone_size: NA
v_call: TRBV5-1
cdr3_length: 14
j_call: TRBJ2-7

cdr3_aa: CASSRLAGPSGELFF
cdr3_nt: TGTGCCAGCAGCCGGCTAGCGGGGCCCTCTGGGGAGCTGTTTTTT
d_call: TRBD2
clone_size: NA
v_call: TRBV7-6
cdr3_length: 15
j_call: TRBJ2-2

cdr3_aa: CASSEGGGGDGYTF
cdr3_nt: TGTGCCAGCAGTGAAGGAGGTGGGGGGGATGGCTACACCTTC
d_call: NA
clone_size: NA
v_call: TRBV6-1
cdr3_length: 14
j_call: TRBJ1-2

cdr3_aa: CASSPGTGGVETQYF
cdr3_nt: TGTGCCAGCAGCCCCGGGACAGGGGGCGTGGAGACCCAGTACTTC
d_call: TRBD1
clone_size: NA
v_call: TRBV11-3
cdr3_length: 15
j_call: TRBJ2-5

cdr3_aa: CASSATGFSNQPQHF
cdr3_nt: TGTGCCAGCAGTGCGACAGGGTTTAGCAATCAGCCCCAGCATTTT
d_call: TRBD1
clone_size: once
v_call: TRBV6-1
cdr3_length: 15
j_call: TRBJ1-5

cdr3_aa: CASRLTSSEAFF
cdr3_nt: TGTGCCAGCAGACTAACATCCAGTGAAGCTTTCTTT
d_call: NA
clone_size: once
v_call: TRBV11-2
cdr3_length: 12
j_call: TRBJ1-1

cdr3_aa: CASSLVGQHYNSPLHF
cdr3_nt: TGCGCCAGCAGCTTGGTAGGACAGCATTATAATTCACCCCTCCACTTT
d_call: NA
clone_size: NA
v_call: TRBV5-1
cdr3_length: 16
j_call: TRBJ1-6

cdr3_aa: CASSFSGNTEAFF
cdr3_nt: TGTGCCAGCAGTTTCTCGGGGAACACTGAAGCTTTCTTT
d_call: NA
clone_size: NA
v_call: TRBV28
cdr3_length: 13
j_call: TRBJ1-1

cdr3_aa: CASTLRLLEIHEQYF
cdr3_nt: TGTGCCAGCACCTTACGACTTTTGGAGATCCACGAGCAGTACTTC
d_call: NA
clone_size: NA
v_call: TRBV2
cdr3_length: 15
j_call: TRBJ2-7

cdr3_aa: CASKTTGGNEQFF
cdr3_nt: TGTGCCAGTAAAACGACAGGGGGGAATGAGCAGTTCTTC
d_call: TRBD1
clone_size: NA
v_call: TRBV19
cdr3_length: 13
j_call: TRBJ2-1

cdr3_aa: CASSLEGRGGTDTQYF
cdr3_nt: TGTGCCAGCAGCTTAGAGGGGCGGGGGGGCACAGATACGCAGTATTTT
d_call: TRBD2
clone_size: NA
v_call: TRBV7-2
cdr3_length: 16
j_call: TRBJ2-3

cdr3_aa: CASSEAVLSGYTF
cdr3_nt: TGCGCCAGCAGTGAGGCAGTTCTTTCGGGCTACACCTTC
d_call: NA
clone_size: NA
v_call: TRBV10-2
cdr3_length: 13
j_call: TRBJ1-2

cdr3_aa: CASSPRTGGGTGELFF
cdr3_nt: TGTGCCAGCAGCCCCCGGACAGGGGGAGGCACCGGGGAGCTGTTTTTT
d_call: TRBD1
clone_size: NA
v_call: TRBV9
cdr3_length: 16
j_call: TRBJ2-2

cdr3_aa: CASSEMPGLHYEQYF
cdr3_nt: TGTGCCAGCAGTGAAATGCCAGGCCTTCACTACGAGCAGTACTTC
d_call: NA
clone_size: NA
v_call: TRBV6-1
cdr3_length: 15
j_call: TRBJ2-7

cdr3_aa: CASSDTGTGGSNQPQHF
cdr3_nt: TGTGCCAGCAGTGACACCGGGACAGGGGGCAGCAATCAGCCCCAGCATTTT
d_call: TRBD1
clone_size: NA
v_call: TRBV6-1
cdr3_length: 17
j_call: TRBJ1-5

cdr3_aa: CASSPLAGANTGELFF
cdr3_nt: TGTGCCAGCAGCCCACTAGCGGGGGCGAACACCGGGGAGCTGTTTTTT
d_call: TRBD2
clone_size: NA
v_call: TRBV2
cdr3_length: 16
j_call: TRBJ2-2

cdr3_aa: CASSLLGSRGRDTEAFF
cdr3_nt: TGTGCCAGCAGCTTGCTTGGGTCCCGGGGTCGGGACACTGAAGCTTTCTTT
d_call: NA
clone_size: NA
v_call: TRBV7-2
cdr3_length: 17
j_call: TRBJ1-1

cdr3_aa: CASTLHLGGGLNSPLHF
cdr3_nt: TGTGCCAGCACCCTTCACTTAGGGGGGGGGCTGAATTCACCCCTCCACTTT
d_call: NA
clone_size: NA
v_call: TRBV7-2
cdr3_length: 17
j_call: TRBJ1-6

cdr3_aa: CASRETGGAINEQFF
cdr3_nt: TGTGCCAGCAGAGAAACAGGGGGCGCTATAAATGAGCAGTTCTTC
d_call: TRBD1
clone_size: NA
v_call: TRBV28
cdr3_length: 15
j_call: TRBJ2-1

cdr3_aa: CASSPGLAGDTQYF
cdr3_nt: TGCGCCAGCAGCCCCGGACTAGCGGGGGATACGCAGTATTTT
d_call: TRBD2
clone_size: NA
v_call: TRBV5-1
cdr3_length: 14
j_call: TRBJ2-3

cdr3_aa: CSVVTSGSTDTQYF
cdr3_nt: TGCAGCGTTGTGACTAGCGGGAGCACAGATACGCAGTATTTT
d_call: TRBD2
clone_size: NA
v_call: TRBV29-1
cdr3_length: 14
j_call: TRBJ2-3

cdr3_aa: CASTEGQGNSPLHF
cdr3_nt: TGTGCCAGCACCGAGGGACAGGGCAATTCACCCCTCCACTTT
d_call: TRBD1
clone_size: few
v_call: TRBV28
cdr3_length: 14
j_call: TRBJ1-6

cdr3_aa: CASSLRTSGADTQYF
cdr3_nt: TGTGCCAGCAGCCTCCGGACTAGCGGCGCAGATACGCAGTATTTT
d_call: TRBD2
clone_size: NA
v_call: TRBV5-4
cdr3_length: 15
j_call: TRBJ2-3

cdr3_aa: CASSQASGGNNEQFF
cdr3_nt: TGTGCCAGCAGCCAAGCTAGCGGGGGAAACAATGAGCAGTTCTTC
d_call: TRBD2
clone_size: NA
v_call: TRBV4-2
cdr3_length: 15
j_call: TRBJ2-1

cdr3_aa: CASRVYDGSSYEQYF
cdr3_nt: TGTGCCAGTCGAGTCTATGACGGGAGCTCCTACGAGCAGTACTTC
d_call: NA
clone_size: once
v_call: TRBV6-6
cdr3_length: 15
j_call: TRBJ2-7

cdr3_aa: CASVPTKGAYTEAFF
cdr3_nt: TGTGCCAGCGTCCCCACGAAAGGGGCCTACACTGAAGCTTTCTTT
d_call: NA
clone_size: NA
v_call: TRBV6-5
cdr3_length: 15
j_call: TRBJ1-1

cdr3_aa: CASSLSVTGVHDTQYF
cdr3_nt: TGTGCCAGCAGCTTAAGTGTGACAGGCGTACATGATACGCAGTATTTT
d_call: NA
clone_size: NA
v_call: TRBV7-6
cdr3_length: 16
j_call: TRBJ2-3

cdr3_aa: CASSGPGRVYEQFF
cdr3_nt: TGTGCCAGCAGCGGTCCAGGGAGGGTTTATGAGCAGTTCTTC
d_call: TRBD2
clone_size: NA
v_call: TRBV9
cdr3_length: 14
j_call: TRBJ2-1

cdr3_aa: CASGETGTGSGNTIYF
cdr3_nt: TGTGCCAGCGGAGAGACAGGGACTGGGTCTGGAAACACCATATATTTT
d_call: TRBD1
clone_size: NA
v_call: TRBV28
cdr3_length: 16
j_call: TRBJ1-3

cdr3_aa: CASSLGAGIDTQYF
cdr3_nt: TGTGCCAGCAGTTTAGGAGCGGGGATAGATACGCAGTATTTT
d_call: TRBD2
clone_size: NA
v_call: TRBV28
cdr3_length: 14
j_call: TRBJ2-3

cdr3_aa: CAWSARLGQGTEQYF
cdr3_nt: TGTGCCTGGAGTGCCCGATTGGGACAGGGGACCGAGCAGTACTTC
d_call: TRBD1
clone_size: NA
v_call: TRBV30
cdr3_length: 15
j_call: TRBJ2-7

cdr3_aa: CASSSFGSTNEKLFF
cdr3_nt: TGTGCCAGCAGCTCTTTCGGGTCAACTAATGAAAAACTGTTTTTT
d_call: NA
clone_size: NA
v_call: TRBV5-6
cdr3_length: 15
j_call: TRBJ1-4

cdr3_aa: CASSDSRDRANQPQHF
cdr3_nt: TGTGCCAGCAGTGACTCGAGGGACAGGGCTAATCAGCCCCAGCATTTT
d_call: TRBD1
clone_size: NA
v_call: TRBV6-4
cdr3_length: 16
j_call: TRBJ1-5

cdr3_aa: CASRQNTEAFF
cdr3_nt: TGTGCCAGCAGACAGAACACTGAAGCTTTCTTT
d_call: NA
clone_size: NA
v_call: TRBV6-5
cdr3_length: 11
j_call: TRBJ1-1

cdr3_aa: CASSSGVWEKLFF
cdr3_nt: TGTGCCAGCAGCTCGGGGGTTTGGGAAAAACTGTTTTTT
d_call: NA
clone_size: NA
v_call: TRBV11-2
cdr3_length: 13
j_call: TRBJ1-4

cdr3_aa: CASSSSGVYEQFF
cdr3_nt: TGTGCCAGCAGCTCGTCCGGGGTCTATGAGCAGTTCTTC
d_call: NA
clone_size: few
v_call: TRBV5-4
cdr3_length: 13
j_call: TRBJ2-1

cdr3_aa: CASGQGINNSPLHF
cdr3_nt: TGTGCCAGCGGCCAGGGAATAAATAATTCACCCCTCCACTTT
d_call: NA
clone_size: NA
v_call: TRBV5-6
cdr3_length: 14
j_call: TRBJ1-6